These 2 T cell receptor beta chains came from one sample sequenced in a study of CXCR3-negative and CXCR3-positive naive CD8 T cells. General study points: Naive cells positive for CXCR3 carried more hydrophobic TRB CDR3s than CXCR3-negative ones.

Antigen specificity for these receptors is unknown. The authors made the TRB cDNA libraries by 5' RACE using UMI labels. TCRdb reprocessed the 5' RACE reads, keeping one entry per CDR3 protein, no DNA. Its listing shows about 110,000 distinct CDR3 sequences. Sequencing was performed on naive CXCR3+ CD8+ T cells from blood. Subset given: CD45RO-CCR7+CD27+CD95- naive CD8+ T cells expressing CXCR3 (TNR3+). Receptor source: a human donor in good health. Some clones in this sample may be carry-over from other donors' samples.

The chain links TRBV7-2 to TRBJ2-7. The germline CDR1 and CDR2 sequences are SGHTA and FQGNSA. The CDR3 runs 12 residues. CDR3 sequence reads: CASSPRIYEQYF.

V is TRBV10-3 and J is TRBJ2-6; as DNA is missing, the TRBD2 call by TCRdb cannot be tested. CDR1 is ENHRY and CDR2 is SYGVKD in the germline V gene. This CDR3 is 15 amino acids long. The CDR3 loop reads CAISEGEYGANVLTF.